Listed here are 4 T cell receptor beta chains from one sample, sequenced in a study of T cells in Graves' hyperthyroidism and ophthalmopathy. TCR beta CDR3 region amplification was performed from RNA transcripts. The HTBI primer set was used in a first-round RT-PCR of the TCR CDR3. TCRdb re-called the multiplex PCR reads through MiXCR, storing one row per CDR3 protein. The sample lists around 490,000 distinct CDR3 sequences; just under 20% were seen once. Sequenced input: blood. Source of these receptors: a man aged 35 to 55 with Graves' ophthalmopathy.

The chain recombines TRBV20-1 with TRBJ2-2; D may be TRBD2 (6 bases). The length of the CDR3 is 12 residues. Looked up from germline, CDR1 is DFQATT and CDR2 is SNEGSKA (reference sequence). Trimming removed 3 bases from V and 6 bases from J, with 8 bases in between. The CDR3 region is CSARGLSGELFF. The CDR3 DNA is TGCAGTGCTAGGGGACTCTCCGGGGAGCTGTTTTTT.

The sample holds many counts of this clonotype. V is TRBV11-2 and J is TRBJ1-1, with 7 bases lining up with TRBD1. Germline V gene data show CDR1 as SGHAT and CDR2 as FQNNGV. This CDR3 comprises 14 residues. After removal of 5 bases from V and 1 base from J, the junction contained 4 bases not matched to a gene. The CDR3 region is CASSRQGTNTEAFF. CDR3 sequence (DNA): TGTGCCAGCAGCCGACAGGGTACGAACACTGAAGCTTTCTTT.

The chain is built from TRBV7-9 and TRBJ1-4; weak D call: TRBD1 (5 bases). This CDR3 comprises 14 residues. Germline CDR1 SEHNR, CDR2 FQNEAQ (reference sequence). Between the trimmed V and J ends, which lost 5 bases and 3 bases, there was a span of 10 bases. The CDR3 spells CASSRGTANEKLFF. CDR3 DNA sequence: TGTGCCAGCAGCCGAGGGACGGCTAATGAAAAACTGTTTTTT.

CDR3 bases: TGTGCCAGCAGCCGGACAGGGATGGACACTGAAGCTTTCTTT. Amino acid sequence: CASSRTGMDTEAFF. The chain employs TRBV7-3 and TRBJ1-1, with 8 bases aligning to TRBD1. Germline trimming cut 5 bases from V and 3 bases from J; bases unmatched to any gene: 5. CDR3 length equals 14 residues. Germline-derived CDR1 and CDR2 are SGHTA and FQGTGA. The whole variable domain, filled in from reference TRBV7-3 and TRBJ1-1, reads GAGVSQTPSNKVTEKGKYVELRCDPISGHTALYWYRQSLGQGPEFLIYFQGTGAADDSGLPNDRFFAVRPEGSVSTLKIQRTERGDSAVYLCASSRTGMDTEAFFGQGTRLTVV.